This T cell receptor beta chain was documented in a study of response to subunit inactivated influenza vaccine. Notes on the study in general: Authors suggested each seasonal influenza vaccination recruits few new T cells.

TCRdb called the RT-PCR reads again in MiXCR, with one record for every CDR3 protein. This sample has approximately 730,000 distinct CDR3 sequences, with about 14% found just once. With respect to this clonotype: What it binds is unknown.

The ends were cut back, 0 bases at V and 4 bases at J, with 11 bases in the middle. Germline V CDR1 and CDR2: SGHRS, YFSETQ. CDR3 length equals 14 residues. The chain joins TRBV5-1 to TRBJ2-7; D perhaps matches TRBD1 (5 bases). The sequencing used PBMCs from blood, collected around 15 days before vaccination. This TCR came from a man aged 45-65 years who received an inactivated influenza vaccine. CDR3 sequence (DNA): TGCGCCAGCAGCTTGGCAGGGATCCTTTACGAGCAGTACTTC. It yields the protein CASSLAGILYEQYF. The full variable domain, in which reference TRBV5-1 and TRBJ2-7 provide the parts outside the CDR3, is KAGVTQTPRYLIKTRGQQVTLSCSPISGHRSVSWYQQTPGQGLQFLFEYFSETQRNKGNFPGRFSGRQFSNSRSEMNVSTLELGDSALYLCASSLAGILYEQYFGPGTRLTVT.